The following is a T cell receptor (beta chain) sequence with its context. Its antigen is as yet unknown. The sample is drawn from a study of siplizumab effects on memory and regulatory T cells. Broader study findings: Naive T cells, seemingly more diverse than memory cells, seemed major alloresponse contributors. On average, roughly 69% of mappable alloreactive CD4+ clones were Treg-derived under siplizumab, against about 27% in controls. Researchers could map only a minor fraction of alloreactive clones to unstimulated subsets.

Libraries were prepared by immunoSEQ multiplex PCR; TCRdb keeps only in-frame clonotypes and omits some of them. The sample lists about 60,000 clones; approximately 87% were seen once. The sequenced sample consisted of memory CD4+ T cells sorted from blood. This TCR was sampled from a human donor in good health.

The CDR3 spells CASSPSGDRAGTEAFF. The CDR3 DNA sequence: TGCGCCAGCAGTCCTAGCGGGGACAGGGCAGGCACTGAAGCTTTCTTT. The rearrangement links TRBV4-1 to TRBJ1-1; 9 nucleotides match TRBD1. The CDR3 spans 16 residues. The germline V gene encodes CDR1 MGHRA and CDR2 YSYEKL. Trimming cost V 6 bases and J 4 bases; bases outside gene matches: 12.